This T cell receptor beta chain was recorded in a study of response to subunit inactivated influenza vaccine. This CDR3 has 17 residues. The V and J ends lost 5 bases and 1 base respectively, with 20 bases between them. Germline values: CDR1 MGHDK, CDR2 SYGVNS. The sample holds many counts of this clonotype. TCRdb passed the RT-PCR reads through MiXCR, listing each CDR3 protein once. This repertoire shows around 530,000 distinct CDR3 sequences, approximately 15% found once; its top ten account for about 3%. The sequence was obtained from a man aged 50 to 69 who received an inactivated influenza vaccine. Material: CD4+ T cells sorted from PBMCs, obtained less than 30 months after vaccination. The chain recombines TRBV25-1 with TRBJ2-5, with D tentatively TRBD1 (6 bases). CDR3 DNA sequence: TGTGCCAGCAGTACCCAGAGAGGGACAAGCCCCCAAGAGACCCAGTACTTC. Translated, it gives CASSTQRGTSPQETQYF.